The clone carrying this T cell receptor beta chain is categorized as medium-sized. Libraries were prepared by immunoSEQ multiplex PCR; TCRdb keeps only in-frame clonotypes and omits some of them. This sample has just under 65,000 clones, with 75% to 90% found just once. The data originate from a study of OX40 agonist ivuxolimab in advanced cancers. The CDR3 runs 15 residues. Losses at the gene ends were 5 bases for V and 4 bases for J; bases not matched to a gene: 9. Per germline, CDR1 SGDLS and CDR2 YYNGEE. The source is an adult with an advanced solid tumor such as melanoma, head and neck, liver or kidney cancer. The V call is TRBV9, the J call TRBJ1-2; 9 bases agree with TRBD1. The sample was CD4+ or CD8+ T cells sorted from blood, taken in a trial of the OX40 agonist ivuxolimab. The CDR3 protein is CASRDTGGAFYGYTF. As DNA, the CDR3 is TGTGCCAGCAGGGATACAGGGGGCGCTTTCTATGGCTACACCTTC.